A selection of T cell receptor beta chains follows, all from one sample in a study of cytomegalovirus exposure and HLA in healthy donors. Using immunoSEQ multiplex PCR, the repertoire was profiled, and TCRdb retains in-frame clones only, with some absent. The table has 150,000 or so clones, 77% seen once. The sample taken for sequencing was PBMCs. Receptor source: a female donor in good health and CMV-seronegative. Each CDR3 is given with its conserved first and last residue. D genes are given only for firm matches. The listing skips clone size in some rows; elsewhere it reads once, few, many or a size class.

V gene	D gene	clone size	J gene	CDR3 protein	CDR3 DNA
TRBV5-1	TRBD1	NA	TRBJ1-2	CASSLEGDRGYGYTF	TGCGCCAGCAGCTTGGAGGGGGACAGGGGGTATGGCTACACCTTC
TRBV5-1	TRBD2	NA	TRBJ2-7	CASSFSGRGDEQYF	TGCGCCAGCAGCTTTAGCGGGAGAGGTGACGAGCAGTACTTC
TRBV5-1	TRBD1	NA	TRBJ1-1	CASSLEQGPISEAFF	TGCGCCAGCAGCTTGGAACAGGGGCCAATCTCTGAAGCTTTCTTT
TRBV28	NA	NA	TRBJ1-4	CASSLANEKLFF	TGTGCCAGCAGTTTAGCGAATGAAAAACTGTTTTTT
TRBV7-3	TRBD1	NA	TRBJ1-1	CASFQGAGITEAFF	TGTGCCAGCTTTCAGGGGGCTGGGATCACTGAAGCTTTCTTT
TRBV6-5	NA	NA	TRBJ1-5	CASRPQGGSNQPQHF	TGTGCCAGCAGGCCCCAGGGTGGAAGCAATCAGCCCCAGCATTTT
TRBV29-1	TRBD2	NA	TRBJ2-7	CSVEVREGSYEQYF	TGCAGCGTTGAAGTGCGGGAGGGCTCCTACGAGCAGTACTTC
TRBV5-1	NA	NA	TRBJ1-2	CASSSWSGVGYTF	TGCGCCAGCAGCTCCTGGTCCGGGGTCGGCTACACCTTC
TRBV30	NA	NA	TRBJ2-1	CAWSVQERHEQFF	TGTGCCTGGAGTGTACAGGAAAGGCATGAGCAGTTCTTC
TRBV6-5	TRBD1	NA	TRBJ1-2	CASSFPTGPNYGYTF	TGTGCCAGCAGTTTCCCGACAGGGCCTAACTATGGCTACACCTTC
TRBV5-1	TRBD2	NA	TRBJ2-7	CASSFETSGVLGEQYF	TGCGCCAGCAGCTTCGAGACTAGCGGGGTATTAGGAGAGCAGTACTTC
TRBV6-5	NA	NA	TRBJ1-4	CASSNNRVTNEKLFF	TGTGCCAGCAGTAACAACAGGGTGACTAATGAAAAACTGTTTTTT
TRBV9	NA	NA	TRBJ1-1	CASSTTRSNTEAFF	TGTGCCAGCAGCACGACACGTTCGAACACTGAAGCTTTCTTT
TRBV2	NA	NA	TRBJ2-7	CASTYLPLGEQYF	TGTGCCAGCACCTATCTACCACTAGGGGAGCAGTACTTC
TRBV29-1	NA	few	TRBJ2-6	CSVGARSASGANVLTF	TGCAGCGTTGGAGCCAGGTCGGCCTCTGGGGCCAACGTCCTGACTTTC
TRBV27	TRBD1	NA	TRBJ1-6	CASSSNDRDYNSPLHF	TGTGCCAGCAGTTCCAACGACAGGGACTATAATTCACCCCTCCACTTT
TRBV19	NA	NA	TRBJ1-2	CASSMGNRAGYGYTF	TGTGCCAGTAGTATGGGCAACAGGGCCGGCTATGGCTACACCTTC
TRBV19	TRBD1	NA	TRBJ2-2	CASSTGQGTGTGELFF	TGTGCCAGTAGTACGGGACAGGGGACGGGCACCGGGGAGCTGTTTTTT
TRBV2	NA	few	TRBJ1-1	CASSRSLEAFF	TGTGCCAGCAGCAGATCTCTTGAAGCTTTCTTT
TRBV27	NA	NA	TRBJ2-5	CASSQSLRAHQETQYF	TGTGCCAGCAGCCAGAGCCTGAGGGCCCACCAAGAGACCCAGTACTTC
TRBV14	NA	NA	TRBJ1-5	CASSLRQPQGYSNQPQHF	TGTGCCAGCAGCCTCAGGCAACCTCAGGGTTATAGCAATCAGCCCCAGCATTTT
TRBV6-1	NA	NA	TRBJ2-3	CASSVDWASRDTQYF	TGTGCCAGCAGTGTGGATTGGGCTAGCAGGGATACGCAGTATTTT
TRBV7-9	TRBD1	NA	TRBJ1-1	CASTQSPQGATEAFF	TGTGCCAGCACCCAATCGCCACAGGGGGCGACTGAAGCTTTCTTT
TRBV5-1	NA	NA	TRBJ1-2	CASSSDGGLYGYTF	TGCGCCAGCAGCTCGGACGGGGGGCTCTATGGCTACACCTTC
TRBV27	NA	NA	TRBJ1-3	CASSQGGPSGNTIYF	TGTGCCAGCAGTCAAGGGGGTCCCTCTGGAAACACCATATATTTT
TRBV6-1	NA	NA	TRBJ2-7	CASSQRSYEQYF	TGTGCCAGCAGTCAGCGCTCCTACGAGCAGTACTTC
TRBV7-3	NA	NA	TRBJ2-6	CASSTGSGANVLTF	TGTGCCAGCAGCACCGGCTCTGGGGCCAACGTCCTGACTTTC
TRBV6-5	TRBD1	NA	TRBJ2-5	CASSLNTGGVETQYF	TGTGCCAGCAGTCTAAATACAGGGGGCGTAGAGACCCAGTACTTC
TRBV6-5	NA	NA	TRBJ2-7	CASSLGRAKEQYF	TGTGCCAGCAGTTTGGGCAGGGCGAAAGAGCAGTACTTC
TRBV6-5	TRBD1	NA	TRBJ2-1	CASHPGSGGMNEQFF	TGTGCCAGCCACCCCGGGTCAGGGGGAATGAATGAGCAGTTCTTC
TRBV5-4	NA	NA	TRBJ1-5	CASSLGGQKNQPQHF	TGTGCCAGCAGCTTGGGAGGACAGAAAAATCAGCCCCAGCATTTT
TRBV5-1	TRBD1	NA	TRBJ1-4	CASSLDRATTNEKLFF	TGCGCCAGCAGTTTAGACAGGGCAACAACTAATGAAAAACTGTTTTTT
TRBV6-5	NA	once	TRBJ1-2	CASSYDLRGGYTF	TGTGCCAGCAGTTACGATTTGAGGGGGGGCTACACCTTC
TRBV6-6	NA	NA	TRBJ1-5	CASSYGPQGTKPQHF	TGTGCCAGCAGTTACGGGCCGCAGGGAACTAAGCCCCAGCATTTT
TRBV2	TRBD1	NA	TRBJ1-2	CASSERGQGNYGYTF	TGTGCCAGCAGTGAAAGGGGACAGGGGAACTATGGCTACACCTTC
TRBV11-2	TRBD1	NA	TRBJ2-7	CASSRGQYIEQYF	TGTGCCAGCAGCCGGGGACAGTACATCGAGCAGTACTTC
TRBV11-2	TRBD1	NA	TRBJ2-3	CASSEGQGTQYF	TGTGCCAGCAGCGAAGGACAGGGCACGCAGTATTTT
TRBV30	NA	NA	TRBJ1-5	CAWSTGVGQPQHF	TGTGCCTGGAGTACGGGGGTAGGGCAGCCCCAGCATTTT
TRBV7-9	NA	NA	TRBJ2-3	CASSLATGTYLRGPNTQYF	TGTGCCAGCAGCTTAGCGACAGGGACTTACCTCCGGGGTCCGAATACGCAGTATTTT
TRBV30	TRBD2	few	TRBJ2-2	CAWSWGRADTGELFF	TGTGCCTGGAGTTGGGGGAGGGCGGACACCGGGGAGCTGTTTTTT
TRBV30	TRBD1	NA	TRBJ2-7	CAWSVLGTGGDEQYF	TGTGCCTGGAGTGTACTAGGGACAGGGGGGGACGAGCAGTACTTC
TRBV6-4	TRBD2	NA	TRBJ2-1	CASSDLYKLAGVRYNEQFF	TGTGCCAGCAGTGATCTCTATAAACTAGCGGGGGTACGGTACAATGAGCAGTTCTTC
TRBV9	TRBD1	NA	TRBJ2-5	CASSIGTVQETQYF	TGTGCCAGCAGCATCGGGACAGTCCAAGAGACCCAGTACTTC
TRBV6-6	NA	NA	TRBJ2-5	CASSYRDSGVGGQYF	TGTGCCAGCAGTTACCGGGACTCCGGTGTGGGGGGCCAGTACTTC
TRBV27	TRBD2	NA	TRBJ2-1	CASFGLAGPPVDEQFF	TGTGCCAGCTTTGGACTAGCGGGACCACCAGTGGATGAGCAGTTCTTC
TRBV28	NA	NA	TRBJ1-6	CASSLRLGTSYNSPLHF	TGTGCCAGCAGTTTGCGGTTAGGGACATCTTATAATTCACCCCTCCACTTT
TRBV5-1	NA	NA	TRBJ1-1	CASSLSQGLNTEAFF	TGCGCCAGCAGCTTGTCCCAGGGGTTGAACACTGAAGCTTTCTTT
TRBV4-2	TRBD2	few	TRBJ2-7	CASSPPSGGTYEQYF	TGTGCCAGCAGCCCACCTAGCGGGGGGACCTACGAGCAGTACTTC
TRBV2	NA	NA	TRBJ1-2	CANEGVNYGYTF	TGTGCCAACGAAGGGGTTAACTATGGCTACACCTTC
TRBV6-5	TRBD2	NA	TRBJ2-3	CASSYSSGTSDARQYF	TGTGCCAGCAGTTACAGCTCCGGGACTAGCGACGCCAGGCAGTATTTT
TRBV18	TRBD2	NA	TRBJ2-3	CASSLFSGVGSTDTQYF	TGTGCCAGCTCACTCTTTAGCGGGGTCGGTAGCACAGATACGCAGTATTTT
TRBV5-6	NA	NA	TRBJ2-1	CASNYPIGESYNEQFF	TGTGCCAGCAACTACCCCATCGGAGAGTCCTACAATGAGCAGTTCTTC
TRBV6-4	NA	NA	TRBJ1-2	CASSGKDKANYGYTF	TGTGCCAGCAGTGGAAAGGACAAAGCTAACTATGGCTACACCTTC
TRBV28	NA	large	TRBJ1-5	CASSLSGSNQPQHF	TGTGCCAGCAGTTTGTCAGGGAGCAATCAGCCCCAGCATTTT
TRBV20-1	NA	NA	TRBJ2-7	CSARTRYEQYF	TGCAGTGCCCGCACCAGATACGAGCAGTACTTC
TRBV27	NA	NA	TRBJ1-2	CASSPAGFPNYGYTF	TGTGCCAGCAGTCCTGCAGGGTTTCCTAACTATGGCTACACCTTC
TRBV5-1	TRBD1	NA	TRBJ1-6	CASSLNRDRGSPLHF	TGCGCCAGCAGCTTGAACCGGGACAGGGGTTCACCCCTCCACTTT
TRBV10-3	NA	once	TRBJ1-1	CAIRTGVKAFF	TGTGCCATCCGGACGGGGGTGAAAGCTTTCTTT